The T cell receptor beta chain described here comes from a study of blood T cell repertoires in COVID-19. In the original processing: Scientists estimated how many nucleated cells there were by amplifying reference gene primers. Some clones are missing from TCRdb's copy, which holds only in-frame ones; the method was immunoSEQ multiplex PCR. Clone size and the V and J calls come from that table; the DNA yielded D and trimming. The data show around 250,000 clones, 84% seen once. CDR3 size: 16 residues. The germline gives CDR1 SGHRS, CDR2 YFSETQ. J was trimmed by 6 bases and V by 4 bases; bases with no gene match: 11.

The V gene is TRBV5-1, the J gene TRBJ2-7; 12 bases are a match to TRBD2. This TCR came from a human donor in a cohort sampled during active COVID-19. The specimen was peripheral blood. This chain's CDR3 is CASSRPQLAGGGEQYF. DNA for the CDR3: TGCGCCAGCAGCCGACCTCAACTAGCGGGGGGCGGCGAGCAGTACTTC.